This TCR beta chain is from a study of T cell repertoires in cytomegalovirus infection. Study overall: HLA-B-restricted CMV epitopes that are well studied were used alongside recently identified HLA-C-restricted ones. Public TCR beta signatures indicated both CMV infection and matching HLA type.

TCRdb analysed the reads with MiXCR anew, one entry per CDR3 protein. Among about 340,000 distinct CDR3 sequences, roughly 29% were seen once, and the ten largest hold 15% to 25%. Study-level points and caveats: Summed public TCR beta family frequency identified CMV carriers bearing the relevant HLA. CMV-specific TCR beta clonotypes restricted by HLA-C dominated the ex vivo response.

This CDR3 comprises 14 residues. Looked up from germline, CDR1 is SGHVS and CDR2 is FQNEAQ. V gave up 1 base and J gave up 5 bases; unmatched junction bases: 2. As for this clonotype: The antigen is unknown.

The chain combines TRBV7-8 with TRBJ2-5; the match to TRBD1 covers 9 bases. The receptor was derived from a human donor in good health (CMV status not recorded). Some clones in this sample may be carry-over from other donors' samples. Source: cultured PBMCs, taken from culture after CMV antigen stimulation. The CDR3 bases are TGTGCCAGCAGCTTAGACAGGGGGCGCGAGACCCAGTACTTC. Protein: CASSLDRGRETQYF.